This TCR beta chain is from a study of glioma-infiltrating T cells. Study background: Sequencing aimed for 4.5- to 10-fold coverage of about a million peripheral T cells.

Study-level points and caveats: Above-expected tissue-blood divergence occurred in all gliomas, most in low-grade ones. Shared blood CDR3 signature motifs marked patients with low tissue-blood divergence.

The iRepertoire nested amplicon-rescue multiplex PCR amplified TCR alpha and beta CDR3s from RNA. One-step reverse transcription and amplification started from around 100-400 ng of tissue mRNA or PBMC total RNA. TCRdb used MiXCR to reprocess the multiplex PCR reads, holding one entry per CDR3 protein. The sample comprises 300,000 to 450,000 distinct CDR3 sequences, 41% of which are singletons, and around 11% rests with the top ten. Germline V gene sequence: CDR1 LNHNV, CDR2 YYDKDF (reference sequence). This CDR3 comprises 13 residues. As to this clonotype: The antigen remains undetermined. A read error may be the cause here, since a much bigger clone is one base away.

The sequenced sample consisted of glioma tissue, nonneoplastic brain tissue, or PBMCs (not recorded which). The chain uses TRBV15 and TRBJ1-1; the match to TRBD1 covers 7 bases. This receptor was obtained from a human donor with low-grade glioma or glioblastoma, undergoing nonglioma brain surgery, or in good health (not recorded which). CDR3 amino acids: CATGRQGGTEAFF. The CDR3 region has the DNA TGTGCCACCGGCAGGCAGGGGGGGACTGAAGCTTTCTTT.